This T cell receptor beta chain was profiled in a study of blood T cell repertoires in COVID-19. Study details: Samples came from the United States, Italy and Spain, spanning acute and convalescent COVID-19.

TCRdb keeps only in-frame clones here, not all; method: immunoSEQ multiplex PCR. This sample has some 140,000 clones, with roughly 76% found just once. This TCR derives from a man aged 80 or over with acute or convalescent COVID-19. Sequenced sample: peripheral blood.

The CDR3 loop reads CASSQGWQGAYNEQFF. CDR3 nucleotide sequence: TGCGCCAGCAGCCAAGGGTGGCAGGGGGCCTACAATGAGCAGTTCTTC. The genes are TRBV4-1 and TRBJ2-1; TRBD1 matches 7 bases. CDR3 length equals 16 residues. Germline CDR1 is MGHRA and CDR2 is YSYEKL. J was trimmed by 2 bases and V by 1 base; bases with no gene match: 5.